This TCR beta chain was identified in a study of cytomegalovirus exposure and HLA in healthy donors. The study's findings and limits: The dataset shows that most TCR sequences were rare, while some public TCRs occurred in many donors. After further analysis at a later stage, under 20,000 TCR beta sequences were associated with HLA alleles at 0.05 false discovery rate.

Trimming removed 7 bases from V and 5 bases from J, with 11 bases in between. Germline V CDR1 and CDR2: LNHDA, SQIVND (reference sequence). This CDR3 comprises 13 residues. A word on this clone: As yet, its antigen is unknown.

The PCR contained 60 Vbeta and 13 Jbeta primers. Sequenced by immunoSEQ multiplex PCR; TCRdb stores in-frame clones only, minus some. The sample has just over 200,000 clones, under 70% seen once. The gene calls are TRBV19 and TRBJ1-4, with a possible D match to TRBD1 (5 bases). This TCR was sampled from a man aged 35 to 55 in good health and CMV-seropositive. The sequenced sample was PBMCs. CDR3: CASTIRGNEKLFF. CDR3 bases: TGTGCCAGTACCATACGGGGGAATGAAAAACTGTTTTTT.